This T cell receptor beta chain emerged from a study of cytomegalovirus exposure and HLA in healthy donors. In the PCR, 60 Vbeta and 13 Jbeta primers were used. TCRdb's copy holds only in-frame clones and misses some; the assay was immunoSEQ multiplex PCR. Seen in this sample are some 110,000 clones; the ten most common clones hold more than 3%. Study-level findings and limits: Prior analysis indicated that the majority of TCR beta V segments exhibited productivity approximately 87% or approximately 30% of the time. Per a later analysis, roughly 17,000 TCR beta sequences showed association with HLA alleles at 0.05 false discovery rate.

Looked up from germline, CDR1 is LNHDA and CDR2 is SQIVND (reference sequence). Deletions cut 5 bases from V and 4 bases from J, with 9 bases between. There are 13 residues in the CDR3. Of note for this clone: Its antigen is unidentified.

The rearrangement links TRBV19 to TRBJ2-1; D is ambiguous. Sequenced: PBMCs. The clonotype comes from a man aged 30 to 39 in good health and CMV-seronegative. CDR3: CASSAARYNEQFF. The CDR3 DNA is TGTGCCAGTAGTGCAGCGAGATACAATGAGCAGTTCTTC.